This passage covers 17 T cell receptor beta chains from one sample sequenced in a study of blood T cell repertoires in COVID-19. Method: immunoSEQ multiplex PCR; TCRdb's copy keeps in-frame clones and lacks some. The table has about 50,000 clones, roughly nine tenths seen once; the top ten hold about 46%. Sequencing was performed on peripheral blood. The receptors here all came from a woman aged 55-70 years with COVID-19, enrolled during active disease.

V usage is TRBV3-1 (or the pseudogene TRBV3-2) and J usage is TRBJ1-6; possibly TRBD1 for D (6 bases). The CDR3 has 14 residues. Trimming took off 4 bases at V and 8 bases at J, with 12 bases between the two ends. CDR1 is LGHDT, CDR2 YNNKEL, per germline (reference sequence). Here the CDR3 reads CASSPGQTDSPLHF. DNA of the CDR3: TGTGCCAGCAGCCCGGGACAAACGGATTCACCCCTCCACTTT.

In its sample, this clone was seen a few times. The gene calls are TRBV6-2 or TRBV6-3 and TRBJ1-1; 8 bases map to TRBD1. Looked up from germline, CDR1 is MNHEY and CDR2 is SVGEGT. J was trimmed by 4 bases and V by 4 bases; bases with no gene match: 5. This CDR3 contains 14 residues. The CDR3 loop reads CASSFGQGFTEAFF. The CDR3 nucleotides read TGTGCCAGCAGTTTCGGACAGGGATTCACTGAAGCTTTCTTT.

The V call is TRBV5-1, the J call TRBJ2-5, with TRBD1 matching 7 bases. J was trimmed by 4 bases and V by 3 bases; bases with no gene match: 9. Germline loops: CDR1 SGHRS, CDR2 YFSETQ. The CDR3 is 15 residues long. CDR3 sequence reads: CASSSGTDTPETQYF. CDR3 DNA: TGCGCCAGCAGCTCCGGGACAGACACCCCAGAGACCCAGTACTTC. The whole variable domain, filled in from reference TRBV5-1 and TRBJ2-5, reads KAGVTQTPRYLIKTRGQQVTLSCSPISGHRSVSWYQQTPGQGLQFLFEYFSETQRNKGNFPGRFSGRQFSNSRSEMNVSTLELGDSALYLCASSSGTDTPETQYFGPGTRLLVL.

This clone was counted once. The rearrangement uses TRBV6-6 and TRBJ1-2; 7 positions match TRBD1. The germline V gene has CDR1 MNHNY and CDR2 SVGAGI (reference sequence). The CDR3 spans 14 residues. V was pared by 6 bases and J by 4 bases, with 8 bases of the junction left unmatched. The CDR3 here is CASRDSGTAYGYTF. CDR3 DNA sequence: TGTGCCAGCAGGGACTCCGGGACAGCCTATGGCTACACCTTC.

CDR3 nucleotide sequence: TGTGCCAGTAGTATATCCATGAACACTGAAGCTTTCTTT. It codes for CASSISMNTEAFF. This rearrangement joins TRBV19 to TRBJ1-1; unclear D gene. V was clipped by 2 bases and J by 0 bases, with 4 bases between them. Germline values: CDR1 LNHDA, CDR2 SQIVND (reference sequence). The CDR3 covers 13 residues.

This clone was counted a single time. The chain joins TRBV10-3 to TRBJ2-5, with D uncertain. The CDR3 totals 12 residues. Trimming took off 6 bases at V and 0 bases at J, with 5 bases between the two ends. In germline, CDR1 is ENHRY, CDR2 SYGVKD. As DNA, the CDR3 is TGTGCCATCAGCTCGGACCAAGAGACCCAGTACTTC. It codes for CAISSDQETQYF.

This clone was observed once. The gene calls are TRBV10-3 and TRBJ1-1; 9 bases are a match to TRBD1. Germline loops: CDR1 ENHRY, CDR2 SYGVKD. The CDR3 spans 19 residues. V was pared by 10 bases and J by 2 bases, with 23 bases of the junction left unmatched. CDR3 sequence: CATRGPRDRVEGSNTEAFF. As DNA, the CDR3 is TGTGCCACCAGGGGTCCCCGGGACAGGGTTGAGGGGAGCAACACTGAAGCTTTCTTT.

V gene TRBV2 combines with J gene TRBJ1-2; tentatively, D is TRBD1 (5 bases). The V end was cut by 7 bases, the J end by 3 bases, with 12 bases between. Germline V gene lookup returns CDR1 SNHLY and CDR2 FYNNEI. The CDR3 spans 13 residues. The CDR3 sequence is CASNGGTYYGYTF. CDR3 DNA: TGTGCCAGCAATGGGGGGACTTACTATGGCTACACCTTC.

The chain combines TRBV2 with TRBJ2-7; 7 bases line up with TRBD1. The J segment lost 4 bases and the V segment lost 6 bases, leaving 15 bases of the junction unmatched. CDR3 length: 16 amino acids. The germline CDR1 and CDR2 sequences are SNHLY and FYNNEI. CDR3 sequence (DNA): TGTGCCAGCAGGTGGGCCCGCAGGGGGTATCAGTACGAGCAGTACTTC. Protein sequence: CASRWARRGYQYEQYF.

CDR3 sequence reads: CASSFPPPGAYEQYF. The CDR3 DNA follows: TGTGCCAGTTCCTTCCCACCCCCGGGGGCCTACGAGCAGTACTTC. The chain employs TRBV19 and TRBJ2-7, with D maybe TRBD2 (6 bases). Germline CDR1 reads LNHDA; CDR2 reads SQIVND (reference sequence). This CDR3 has 15 residues. V was clipped by 8 bases and J by 2 bases, with 19 bases between them.

This chain connects TRBV4-1 to TRBJ2-1; 11 bases match TRBD2. J gave up 3 bases and V 4 bases, and 8 bases lay outside the gene matches. From germline, CDR1 is MGHRA and CDR2 YSYEKL. This CDR3 has 17 amino acids. CDR3 sequence: CASSPIPGLADYNEQFF. The CDR3, as DNA: TGCGCCAGCAGCCCTATCCCGGGACTAGCGGACTACAATGAGCAGTTCTTC.

The chain is built from TRBV6-2 or TRBV6-3 and TRBJ1-2; TRBD1 matches at 12 bases. V lost 2 bases to trimming and J lost 4 bases; unmatched junction nucleotides: 5. The length of the CDR3 is 16 residues. Per germline, CDR1 MNHEY and CDR2 SVGEGT. The CDR3 protein is CASSYGDRGQGYGYTF. The DNA of the CDR3 is TGTGCCAGCAGTTACGGGGACAGGGGGCAAGGCTATGGCTACACCTTC.

V is TRBV7-2 and J is TRBJ2-7; 7 nucleotides match TRBD1. This CDR3 is built from 13 residues. V gave up 5 bases and J gave up 2 bases; unmatched junction bases: 3. The germline V gene has CDR1 SGHTA and CDR2 FQGNSA. CDR3 residues: CASSMDRTYEQYF. CDR3 sequence (DNA): TGTGCCAGCAGCATGGACAGGACCTACGAGCAGTACTTC.

Comments on this clone: Other DNA sequences in the same sample also yield this CDR3. The V gene is TRBV28, the J gene TRBJ1-5; possibly TRBD1 for D (5 bases). The CDR3 totals 13 residues. Germline values: CDR1 MDHEN, CDR2 SYDVKM. Trimming removed 6 bases at V and 3 bases at J, with 9 bases between. The CDR3 protein is CASRGGSNQPQHF. The CDR3 nucleotides are TGTGCCAGCAGGGGGGGGTCCAATCAGCCCCAGCATTTT.

In this sample, this clone turned up once. J is TRBJ1-5 and V is TRBV7-8, with D possibly being TRBD1 (5 bases). Looked up from germline, CDR1 is SGHVS and CDR2 is FQNEAQ. This CDR3 comprises 17 residues. V lost 5 bases to trimming and J lost 4 bases, with 21 bases between them. The CDR3 sequence: CASSQRRVVGANQPQHF. The DNA of the CDR3 is TGTGCCAGCAGCCAACGGAGGGTCGTAGGGGCAAATCAGCCCCAGCATTTT.

The V gene is TRBV6-1, the J gene TRBJ2-1, with D tentatively TRBD2 (6 bases). Germline CDR1 and CDR2: MNHNS and SASEGT. Between the trimmed V and J ends, which lost 1 base and 4 bases, there was a span of 14 bases. This CDR3 contains 16 residues. The CDR3 protein is CASSEGGTFKYNEQFF. Here the CDR3 DNA reads TGTGCCAGCAGTGAAGGGGGGACTTTCAAGTACAATGAGCAGTTCTTC.

V gene TRBV2 combines with J gene TRBJ1-1, with D hard to call. Germline CDR1 SNHLY, CDR2 FYNNEI. V was clipped by 4 bases and J by 0 bases, with 12 bases between them. The CDR3 has 15 residues. CDR3 in DNA: TGTGCCAGCAGTGGGAGGCAGATCATGAACACTGAAGCTTTCTTT. Residues: CASSGRQIMNTEAFF.